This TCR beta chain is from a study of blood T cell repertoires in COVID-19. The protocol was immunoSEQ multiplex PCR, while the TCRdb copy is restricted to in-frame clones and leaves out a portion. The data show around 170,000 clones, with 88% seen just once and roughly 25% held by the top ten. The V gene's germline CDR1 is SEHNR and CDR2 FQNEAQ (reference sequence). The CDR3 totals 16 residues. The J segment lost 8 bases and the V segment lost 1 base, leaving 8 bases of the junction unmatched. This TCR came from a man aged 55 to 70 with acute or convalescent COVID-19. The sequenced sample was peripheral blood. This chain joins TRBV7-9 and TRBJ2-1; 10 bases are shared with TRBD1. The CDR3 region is CASSLGDRGREDEQFF. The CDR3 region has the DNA TGTGCCAGCAGCTTAGGAGACAGGGGGCGCGAAGATGAGCAGTTCTTC.